This T cell receptor (beta chain) was identified during a study of OX40 agonist ivuxolimab in advanced cancers. Looking at the study overall: The treatment was a fully human IgG2 OX40 agonist, ivuxolimab. Dose-escalation cases comprised hepatocellular carcinoma, melanoma, renal cell or head and neck cancer.

Only a few counts were recorded for this clone. As yet, its antigen is unknown. Points from the study as a whole: Expanded clones belonging to CD8+ T cells outnumbered, on average, those of CD4+. Some of the lowest clonal expansion was seen in partial responders at 0.1-3.0 mg/kg.

The V and J ends lost 3 bases and 5 bases, in that order; junction bases with no gene match: 6. CDR3 length equals 15 residues. The germline V gene has CDR1 SGHTA and CDR2 FQGNSA. Clones were read by immunoSEQ multiplex PCR, and TCRdb kept only the in-frame ones, dropping some. The sample lists some 70,000 clones; more than 80% were seen once. The V gene is TRBV7-2, the J gene TRBJ2-5; 10 nucleotides agree with TRBD1. Material: CD4+ or CD8+ T cells sorted from blood, obtained in a trial of the OX40 agonist ivuxolimab. The source of this sequence is an adult with an advanced solid tumor such as melanoma, head and neck, liver or kidney cancer. Here the CDR3 reads CASSFTRDRGETQYF. CDR3 DNA: TGTGCCAGCAGCTTCACCCGGGACAGGGGTGAGACCCAGTACTTC.